These 4 T cell receptor beta chains share one sample of origin, sequenced in a study of monozygotic twins with cystic fibrosis. Profiled with immunoSEQ multiplex PCR; TCRdb holds only in-frame clones, not every one. The data hold around 21,000 clones, with 80% to 90% observed a single time. Input material: blood. The receptors shown here come from a woman in her 30s with cystic fibrosis.

The chain couples TRBV19 to TRBJ2-3; 10 positions match TRBD2. With V trimmed by 9 bases and J by 3 bases, 9 bases remained unmatched. The CDR3 is made up of 15 amino acids. CDR1 is LNHDA and CDR2 is SQIVND in the germline V gene (reference sequence). In DNA form, the CDR3 reads TGTGCCAGCTCCACCCTAGCGGGGGTAACAGATACGCAGTATTTT. Amino acids: CASSTLAGVTDTQYF.

This clone was counted a single time. V and J are TRBV2 and TRBJ1-1, with D tentatively TRBD1 (6 bases). V lost 7 bases to trimming and J lost 6 bases, with 15 bases between them. The CDR3 sequence is 13 residues long. The germline V gene has CDR1 SNHLY and CDR2 FYNNEI. In DNA, the CDR3 is TGTGCCAGCACGGGGGGGCCTTTCCCTGAAGCTTTCTTT. Translated: CASTGGPFPEAFF.

V gene TRBV19 combines with J gene TRBJ1-5; 7 positions agree with TRBD1. The junction had 7 bases not matched to a gene; V was cut back by 1 base and J by 4 bases. In germline, CDR1 is LNHDA, CDR2 SQIVND (reference sequence). The CDR3 totals 16 residues. The CDR3 DNA reads TGTGCCAGTAGTATAGCTTCGACAGGGTATAATCAGCCCCAGCATTTT. Translation gives CASSIASTGYNQPQHF.

The chain combines TRBV9 with TRBJ1-2; 7 positions match TRBD1. CDR1 is SGDLS and CDR2 is YYNGEE in the germline V gene. This CDR3 region has 15 residues. V trimming: 0 bases; J trimming: 1 base; junction bases outside the gene matches: 3. The CDR3 reads CASSVGGQINYGYTF. As DNA, the CDR3 is TGTGCCAGCAGCGTAGGGGGACAGATTAACTATGGCTACACCTTC.